This TCR beta chain was retrieved from a study of blood T cell repertoires in COVID-19. Study as a whole: COVID-19 samples collected from the United States, Italy and Spain covered acute and convalescent phases. Sources were T cells, B-cell-depleted T cells, or PBMCs; the material itself was cDNA or gDNA.

This clone was seen more than once but under ten times. In the original workflow: Amplification of reference gene primers provided the estimated nucleated cell counts. Sequenced by immunoSEQ multiplex PCR; TCRdb stores in-frame clones only, minus some. V and J calls and clone size come straight from that table; D and trimming were deduced from the DNA. The sample holds some 120,000 clones, more than 65% seen once. V was clipped by 11 bases and J by 0 bases, with 10 bases between them. CDR1 and CDR2 (germline): LGHNT, FRNRAP. The CDR3 spans 13 residues. The TCR comes from an older woman with acute or convalescent COVID-19. V is TRBV12-5 and J is TRBJ2-2, with TRBD1 as a possible D gene (6 bases). Input material: peripheral blood. The CDR3 coding sequence is TGTGCTTCCGGGACACCGAACACCGGGGAGCTGTTTTTT. As protein: CASGTPNTGELFF.